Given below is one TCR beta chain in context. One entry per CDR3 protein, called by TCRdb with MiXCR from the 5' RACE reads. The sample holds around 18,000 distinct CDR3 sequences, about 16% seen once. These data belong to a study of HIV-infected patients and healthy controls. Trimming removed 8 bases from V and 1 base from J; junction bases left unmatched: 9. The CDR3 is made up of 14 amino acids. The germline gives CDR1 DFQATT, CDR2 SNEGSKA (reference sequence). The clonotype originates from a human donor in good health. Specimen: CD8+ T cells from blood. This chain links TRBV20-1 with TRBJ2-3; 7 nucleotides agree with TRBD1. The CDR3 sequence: CSSGTGVGTDTQYF. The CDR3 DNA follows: TGCAGTTCAGGAACAGGGGTCGGCACAGATACGCAGTATTTT.